This TCR beta chain was retrieved from a study of T-cell memory formation after mild COVID-19. Study details: TCR clusters showed largely donor specificity.

Sample barcodes and UMIs were carried by the TCR alpha and TCR beta cDNA libraries that 5'RACE generated with constant-segment primers. TCRdb reanalysed the 5' RACE reads using MiXCR and keeps one entry per CDR3 protein. Here the sample spans 200,000 to 300,000 distinct CDR3 sequences, approximately 15% being singletons. As regards this clonotype: Its antigen is not known.

The CDR3 has 14 residues. Trimming pared 4 bases from V and 3 bases from J, leaving 9 bases between. Germline values: CDR1 SGHNT, CDR2 YENEEA. Study-wide points: Largely, contracting CD4+ clones fell within CM and EM, and contracting CD8+ clones within EMRA. Clones contracting day 15 to 85 were balanced CD4/CD8; later expanders leaned CD4+.

Sequencing was done on a sample of PBMCs or a T cell subset sorted from them (not recorded which). The receptor's source is a man aged 18 to 29 who had mild COVID-19 (a few samples of this study predate the infection). Cell type and time point are not known. The chain employs TRBV11-3 and TRBJ2-2, with no clear D. The CDR3 DNA reads TGTGCCAGCAGCTCTGAAACTTACACCGGGGAGCTGTTTTTT. Its protein is CASSSETYTGELFF. Full variable domain (remainder filled in from reference TRBV11-3 and TRBJ2-2): EAGVVQSPRYKIIEKKQPVAFWCNPISGHNTLYWYLQNLGQGPELLIRYENEEAVDDSQLPKDRFSAERLKGVDSTLKIQPAELGDSAVYLCASSSETYTGELFFGEGSRLTVL.